This is a list of T cell receptor beta chains from one sample in a study of T cell clones after liver transplantation. Sequenced by immunoSEQ multiplex PCR; TCRdb stores in-frame clones only, minus some. Of just over 60,000 clones in the sample, about two thirds were seen once. The input for sequencing was CD4+ T cells from blood, taken before liver transplant. The receptor source for this set is a human donor who received a liver transplant. CDR3s include the opening cysteine and the closing phenylalanine or tryptophan.

TRBV5-6,16,CASSLLSRDINEKLFF
TRBV7-2,14,CASSRDRGPYEQYF
TRBV25-1,15,CASSTSGGARETQYF
TRBV6-1,16,CASSEAPRGAKNIQYF
TRBV6-1,15,CASSEEKAGYTPLHF
TRBV28,12,CASSSRNYGYTF
TRBV7-2,15,CASSLAGGGGQPQHF
TRBV7-2,18,CASSSPAGFGQYNSPLHF
TRBV4-1,17,CASSQGRPGQVNQPQHF
TRBV5-4,14,CASSLRTGLYGYTF
TRBV6-1,13,CASTPHKTDTQYF
TRBV6-6,16,CASSPTSGGAVDTQYF
TRBV7-8,16,CASSLGGTGNNEKLFF
TRBV30,14,CAWSEGQLNSPLHF
TRBV7-3,13,CASSVSHGDTQYF
TRBV5-8,17,CASSLESRAYSYNEQFF